This entry lists 13 T cell receptor beta chains sequenced from one sample in a study of T cells in localized non-small cell lung cancer. Assay used: immunoSEQ multiplex PCR; TCRdb lists only in-frame clones, some missing. The repertoire holds approximately 10,000 clones, roughly four fifths seen once, with less than 20% in the top ten. This material consisted of peripheral blood mononuclear cells, taken before any cancer treatment. The receptors were gathered from a female donor of 60 years or more with stage II lung adenocarcinoma.

The V gene is TRBV28, the J gene TRBJ2-7, with TRBD2 matching 8 bases. The CDR3 sequence is 17 residues long. V lost 0 bases, J lost 0 bases, and 7 bases stayed unmatched. Germline assignment: CDR1 MDHEN and CDR2 SYDVKM. CDR3 coding DNA: TGTGCCAGCAGTTTATGGGTCGGGGGGGGAAGCTCCTACGAGCAGTACTTC. Protein product: CASSLWVGGGSSYEQYF.

This chain connects TRBV5-1 to TRBJ2-5; tentative D call: TRBD1 (6 bases). V was cut by 2 bases and J by 2 bases, with 10 bases left in between. Germline values: CDR1 SGHRS, CDR2 YFSETQ. There are 14 residues in the CDR3. CDR3 region: CASSFADSQETQYF. The DNA for the CDR3 is TGCGCCAGCAGCTTCGCGGACAGTCAAGAGACCCAGTACTTC.

V is TRBV18 and J is TRBJ2-1; 11 bases fit TRBD2. Germline values: CDR1 KGHSH, CDR2 LQKENI. The CDR3 totals 14 residues. The J segment lost 10 bases and the V segment lost 3 bases, leaving 5 bases of the junction unmatched. The CDR3 spells CASSPSGTSGEQFF. CDR3 DNA: TGTGCCAGCTCACCTTCCGGGACTAGCGGAGAGCAGTTCTTC.

This clone has more than one count but fewer than ten. The chain is built from TRBV2 and TRBJ2-1, with D hard to call. The germline V gene encodes CDR1 SNHLY and CDR2 FYNNEI. V was trimmed by 0 bases and J by 2 bases, leaving 8 bases between them. The CDR3 is made up of 15 amino acids. CDR3 loop: CASSEAGATYNEQFF. The CDR3 DNA is TGTGCCAGCAGTGAAGCTGGCGCCACCTACAATGAGCAGTTCTTC.

V gene TRBV28 combines with J gene TRBJ2-5; D might be TRBD2 (6 bases). V lost 4 bases to trimming and J lost 5 bases, with 17 bases between them. The CDR3 sequence is 15 residues long. CDR1 is MDHEN and CDR2 is SYDVKM in the germline V gene. Written as DNA, the CDR3 is TGTGCCAGCAGTTCTACCGGGACTCCTGATGAGACCCAGTACTTC. Translating it yields CASSSTGTPDETQYF.

This rearrangement joins TRBV6-5 to TRBJ1-1, with D perhaps TRBD1 (5 bases). The CDR3 length is 13 residues. The V end lost 5 bases, the J end lost 5 bases, and 12 bases lay between the germline ends. Germline-derived CDR1 and CDR2 are MNHEY and SVGAGI. The CDR3 DNA reads as TGTGCCAGCAGTACAATGTGGGGGACTGAAGCTTTCTTT. Protein sequence: CASSTMWGTEAFF.

The chain couples TRBV4-1 to TRBJ2-5, with TRBD2 matching over 7 bases. The germline CDR1 and CDR2 sequences are MGHRA and YSYEKL. This CDR3 contains 14 residues. The junction had 5 bases not matched to a gene; V was cut back by 3 bases and J by 4 bases. CDR3 region: CASSQRREGETQYF. In DNA form, the CDR3 reads TGCGCCAGCAGCCAGAGGAGGGAGGGAGAGACCCAGTACTTC.

The chain is built from TRBV5-6 and TRBJ2-7, with D uncertain. The CDR3 contains 13 residues. Germline V gene lookup returns CDR1 SGHDT and CDR2 YYEEEE. The germline V and J ends were trimmed by 4 bases and 3 bases, with 11 bases remaining between them. The CDR3 DNA is TGTGCCAGCAGCGCAGGACGTTTCTACGAGCAGTACTTC. It is translated as CASSAGRFYEQYF.

Regarding this clone: The junction differs from germline at one of its ends, possibly a read error. The genes are TRBV18 and TRBJ1-2; D uncertain. CDR1 is KGHSH, CDR2 LQKENI, per germline. The CDR3 runs to 14 residues. CDR3 bases: TGTGCCACCTCAAAGGACTTCCTGAACTATGGCTACACCTTC. It codes for CATSKDFLNYGYTF.

This chain links TRBV5-4 with TRBJ1-3, with no clear D. The length of the CDR3 is 14 residues. Per the germline V gene, CDR1 is SGHNT and CDR2 is YYREEE (reference sequence). V gave up 2 bases and J gave up 2 bases, with 8 bases separating them. The CDR3 nucleotides read TGTGCCAGCAGCTTAGGACGGCCTGGAAACACCATATATTTT. Amino acids: CASSLGRPGNTIYF.

V is TRBV27 and J is TRBJ2-5; no firm D call. CDR3 length: 14 amino acids. Germline loops: CDR1 MNHEY, CDR2 SMNVEV (reference sequence). V lost 5 bases to trimming and J lost 5 bases, with 15 bases between them. CDR3 coding DNA: TGTGCCAGCAGTAGGTACGGCCTTGGGGAGACCCAGTACTTC. It specifies CASSRYGLGETQYF.

The DNA of the CDR3 is TGTGCCACCAGCAGAGATCCAGGACAGGCTTATGGCTACACCTTC. It specifies CATSRDPGQAYGYTF. This rearrangement joins TRBV15 to TRBJ1-2; TRBD1 agrees at 7 bases. The length of the CDR3 is 15 residues. CDR1 and CDR2 (germline): LNHNV, YYDKDF (reference sequence). Losses at the gene ends were 0 bases for V and 5 bases for J; bases not matched to a gene: 6.

Concerning this clone itself: Other DNA sequences of this sample code for an identical CDR3. The gene calls are TRBV7-6 and TRBJ1-3, with D unclear. The CDR3 covers 16 residues. Germline V gives CDR1 SGHVS, CDR2 FNYEAQ. The germline V and J ends were trimmed by 0 bases and 0 bases, with 9 bases remaining between them. The CDR3 DNA follows: TGTGCCAGCAGCTTAGCAGACCCGAGCTCTGGAAACACCATATATTTT. Protein: CASSLADPSSGNTIYF.